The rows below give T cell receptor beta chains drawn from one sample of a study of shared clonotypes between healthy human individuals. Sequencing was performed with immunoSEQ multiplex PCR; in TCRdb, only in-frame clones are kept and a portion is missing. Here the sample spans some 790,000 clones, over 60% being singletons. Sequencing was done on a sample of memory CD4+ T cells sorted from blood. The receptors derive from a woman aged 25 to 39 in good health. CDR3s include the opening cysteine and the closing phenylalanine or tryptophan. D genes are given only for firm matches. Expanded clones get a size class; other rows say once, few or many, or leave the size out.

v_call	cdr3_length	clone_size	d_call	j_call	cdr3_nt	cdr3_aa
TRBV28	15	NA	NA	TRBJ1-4	TGTGCCAGCAGTTTATCGGGGGCAACTAATGAAAAACTGTTTTTT	CASSLSGATNEKLFF
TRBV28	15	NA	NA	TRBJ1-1	TGTGCCAGCAGTCTCGGGGGGAGGCTGAACACTGAAGCTTTCTTT	CASSLGGRLNTEAFF
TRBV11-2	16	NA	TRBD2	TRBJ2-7	TGTGCCAGCAGCTTAGAACCGGGACTAGGGTCCTACGAGCAGTACTTC	CASSLEPGLGSYEQYF
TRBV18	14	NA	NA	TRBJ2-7	TGTGCCAGCTCACCACAGGGGTCCGGGAACGAGCAGTACTTC	CASSPQGSGNEQYF
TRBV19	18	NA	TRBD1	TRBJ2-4	TGTGCCAGTAGTATTGCCGACAGGGGCCCCCTAGCCAAAAACATTCAGTACTTC	CASSIADRGPLAKNIQYF
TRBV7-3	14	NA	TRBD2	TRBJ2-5	TGTGCCAGCAGCTTTAGCGGGAGGGGGGAGACCCAGTACTTC	CASSFSGRGETQYF
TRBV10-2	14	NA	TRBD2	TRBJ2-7	TGCGCCAGCTGCGTAGCGGGAGGCGCAAGCGAGCAGTACTTC	CASCVAGGASEQYF
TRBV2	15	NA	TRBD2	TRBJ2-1	TGTGCCAGCAGGCTAGCGGGAGGGCTCTACAATGAGCAGTTCTTC	CASRLAGGLYNEQFF
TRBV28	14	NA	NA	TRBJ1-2	TGTGCCAGCAGTTCCTCGGACGGTTTCTATGGCTACACCTTC	CASSSSDGFYGYTF
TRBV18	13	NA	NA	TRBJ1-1	TGTGCCAGCTCACCGCCACAGGAGGGTGAAGCTTTCTTT	CASSPPQEGEAFF
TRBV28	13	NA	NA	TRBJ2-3	TGTGCCAGCAGGTACACAGGGTCAGATACGCAGTATTTT	CASRYTGSDTQYF
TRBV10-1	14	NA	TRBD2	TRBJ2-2	TGCGCCAGCAGTCCCAGCGGGAGCACCGGGGAGCTGTTTTTT	CASSPSGSTGELFF
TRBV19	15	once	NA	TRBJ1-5	TGTGCCAGTAGGGGCACCCTTTATAGCAATCAGCCCCAGCATTTT	CASRGTLYSNQPQHF
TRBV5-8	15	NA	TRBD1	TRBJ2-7	TGTGCCAGCAGCTTGGAACAGGGGTTTACCTACGAGCAGTACTTC	CASSLEQGFTYEQYF
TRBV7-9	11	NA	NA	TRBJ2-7	TGTGCCAGCAGCTTAGCGGACGAGCAGTACTTC	CASSLADEQYF
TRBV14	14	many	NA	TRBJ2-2	TGTGCCAGCAGCCAAGATTTAAACACCGGGGAGCTGTTTTTT	CASSQDLNTGELFF
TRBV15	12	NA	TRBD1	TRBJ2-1	TGTGCCACCACCAGACAGGGAAATGAGCAGTTCTTC	CATTRQGNEQFF
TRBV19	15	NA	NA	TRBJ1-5	TGTGCCAGTAGTATAGGGCAGGTTAGCAATCAGCCCCAGCATTTT	CASSIGQVSNQPQHF
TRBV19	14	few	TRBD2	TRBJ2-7	TGTGCCAGTAGTATCGGGACTAGCGGCTACGAGCAGTACTTC	CASSIGTSGYEQYF
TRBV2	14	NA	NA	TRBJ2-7	TGTGCCAGCAGTTGGGCAGCAGCCACCTACGAGCAGTACTTC	CASSWAAATYEQYF
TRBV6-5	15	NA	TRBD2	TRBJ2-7	TGTGCCAGCAGCCCCCAGGCGGGAGGGTCCTACGAGCAGTACTTC	CASSPQAGGSYEQYF
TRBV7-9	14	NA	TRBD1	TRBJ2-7	TGTGCCAGCAGCCCAACCGGGACAGGGGGCGAGCAGTACTTC	CASSPTGTGGEQYF
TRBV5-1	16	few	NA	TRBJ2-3	TGCGCCAGCAGCTTGGCCCAGGGTGTCGTTACAGATACGCAGTATTTT	CASSLAQGVVTDTQYF
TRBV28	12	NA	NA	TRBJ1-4	TGTGCCAGCAGTTGGGGGGATGAAAAACTGTTTTTT	CASSWGDEKLFF
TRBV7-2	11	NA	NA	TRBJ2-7	TGTGCCAGCAGCTTAATATACGAGCAGTACTTC	CASSLIYEQYF
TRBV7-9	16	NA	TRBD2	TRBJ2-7	TGTGCCAGCAGCTTAGCCGGCGGGAGGGCGAATTACGAGCAGTACTTC	CASSLAGGRANYEQYF
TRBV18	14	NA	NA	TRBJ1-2	TGTGCCAGCTCAGAGAGGCCACTCGGCTATGGCTACACCTTC	CASSERPLGYGYTF
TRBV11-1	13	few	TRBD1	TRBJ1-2	TGTGCCAGCAGGGCCCCAGGGGGCGACGGCTACACCTTC	CASRAPGGDGYTF
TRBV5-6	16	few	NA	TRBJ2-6	TGTGCCAGCAGCTTGGTCAGCGGCGCAGGGGCCAACGTCCTGACTTTC	CASSLVSGAGANVLTF
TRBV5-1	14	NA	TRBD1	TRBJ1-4	TGCGCCAGCAGCTGGACAGGGGAAAATGAAAAACTGTTTTTT	CASSWTGENEKLFF
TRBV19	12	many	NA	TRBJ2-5	TGTGCCAGTAGTGCCATGGTGGGTTGGCAGTACTTC	CASSAMVGWQYF
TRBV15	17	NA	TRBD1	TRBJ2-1	TGTGCCACCAGCAGAAAAAGAAACAGGGGGACCTACAATGAGCAGTTCTTC	CATSRKRNRGTYNEQFF
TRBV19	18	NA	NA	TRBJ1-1	TGTGCCAGTAGTATAGCTCTGAGAGCCGGGACACCGAACACTGAAGCTTTCTTT	CASSIALRAGTPNTEAFF
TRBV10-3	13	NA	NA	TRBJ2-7	TGTGCCATCAGACGGGACGGGTCCTACGAGCAGTACTTC	CAIRRDGSYEQYF
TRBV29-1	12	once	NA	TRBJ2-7	TGCAGCGTATTTTTTCCCTCCTACGAGCAGTACTTC	CSVFFPSYEQYF
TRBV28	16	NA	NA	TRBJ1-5	TGTGCCAGCAGGCCCCTCACAGTCTATAGCAATCAGCCCCAGCATTTT	CASRPLTVYSNQPQHF
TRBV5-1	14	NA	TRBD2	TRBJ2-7	TGCGCCAGCAGCCCGTTAAGCGGGGGCCACGAGCAGTACTTC	CASSPLSGGHEQYF
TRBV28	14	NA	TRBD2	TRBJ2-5	TGTGCCAGCAGATTCCTAGCGGGGCAAGAGACCCAGTACTTC	CASRFLAGQETQYF
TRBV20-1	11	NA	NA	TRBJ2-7	TGCAGTGCTACCAGGGGCTACGAGCAGTACTTC	CSATRGYEQYF
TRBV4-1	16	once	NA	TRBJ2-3	TGCGCCAGCAGCCAAGTTTGGCGGGGAAGCACAGATACGCAGTATTTT	CASSQVWRGSTDTQYF
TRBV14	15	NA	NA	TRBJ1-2	TGTGCCAGCAGAAGAGCCGGGACCCAGAACTATGGCTACACCTTC	CASRRAGTQNYGYTF
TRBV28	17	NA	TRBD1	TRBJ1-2	TGTGCCAGCAGGCCACACCGACAGGGTGGGGGCAACTATGGCTACACCTTC	CASRPHRQGGGNYGYTF
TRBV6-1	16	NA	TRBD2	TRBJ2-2	TGTGCCAGCAGTGACCCGGGACTAGCGCGGACCGGGGAGCTGTTTTTT	CASSDPGLARTGELFF
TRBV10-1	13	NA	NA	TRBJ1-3	TGCGCCAGCAGGCGGCAGATCGGAAACACCATATATTTT	CASRRQIGNTIYF
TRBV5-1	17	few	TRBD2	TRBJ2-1	TGCGCCAGCAGCTTAAATCTAGCGGGAGAGAGATTCAATGAGCAGTTCTTC	CASSLNLAGERFNEQFF
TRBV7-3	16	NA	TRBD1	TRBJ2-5	TGTGCCAGCAGCTTAAGAGGGGACAGGGTCGCAGGGACCCAGTACTTC	CASSLRGDRVAGTQYF
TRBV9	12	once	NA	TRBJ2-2	TGTGCCAGCAGCGTCGGGACCGGGGAGCTGTTTTTT	CASSVGTGELFF
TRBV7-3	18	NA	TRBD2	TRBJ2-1	TGTGCCAGCAGCCTCGGGACTAGCGGGAGAAGGGTTGGTAATGAGCAGTTCTTC	CASSLGTSGRRVGNEQFF
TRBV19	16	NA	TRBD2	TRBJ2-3	TGTGCCAGTAGTCCCGGACTAGCGCCAGGGACAGATACGCAGTATTTT	CASSPGLAPGTDTQYF
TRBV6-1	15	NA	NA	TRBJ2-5	TGTGCCAGCAGACAACCCGAGGGGTGGGGGGAGACCCAGTACTTC	CASRQPEGWGETQYF
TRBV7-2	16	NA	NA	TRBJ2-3	TGTGCCAGCAGCTCACCCCCCGGGACTGTATTAGATACGCAGTATTTT	CASSSPPGTVLDTQYF
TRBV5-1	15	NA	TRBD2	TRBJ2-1	TGCGCCAGTTCGTTTGGACTAGCGCGCCACGATGAGCAGTTCTTC	CASSFGLARHDEQFF
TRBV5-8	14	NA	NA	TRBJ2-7	TGTGCCAGCAGCTTGGCCCAGGGCCCCTACGAGCAGTACTTC	CASSLAQGPYEQYF
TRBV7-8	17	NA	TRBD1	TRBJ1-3	TGTGCCAGCAGCTTTAAGGGACAGGGATCGTCTGGAAACACCATATATTTT	CASSFKGQGSSGNTIYF
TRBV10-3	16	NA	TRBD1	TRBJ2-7	TGTGCCATCAGTCTTGATCCCGGGACAGGGCAATACGGGCAGTACTTC	CAISLDPGTGQYGQYF
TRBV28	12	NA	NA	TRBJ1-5	TGTGCCAGCAGTTATGGAGATCAGCCCCAGCATTTT	CASSYGDQPQHF
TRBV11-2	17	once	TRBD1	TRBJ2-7	TGTGCCAGCAGCTCACTTGGAACAGGGGGTGTCGCCTACGAGCAGTACTTC	CASSSLGTGGVAYEQYF
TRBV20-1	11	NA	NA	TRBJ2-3	TGCAGTGCTAGAGTTACAGATACGCAGTATTTT	CSARVTDTQYF